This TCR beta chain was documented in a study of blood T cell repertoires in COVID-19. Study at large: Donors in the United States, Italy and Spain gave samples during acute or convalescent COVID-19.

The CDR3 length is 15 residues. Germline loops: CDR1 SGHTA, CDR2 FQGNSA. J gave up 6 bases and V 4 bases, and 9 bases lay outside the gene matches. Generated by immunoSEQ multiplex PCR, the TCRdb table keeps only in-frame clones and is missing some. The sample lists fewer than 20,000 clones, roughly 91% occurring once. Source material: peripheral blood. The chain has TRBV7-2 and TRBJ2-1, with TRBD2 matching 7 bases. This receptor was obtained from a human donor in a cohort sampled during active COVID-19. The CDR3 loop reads CASSSGAVAGNEQFF. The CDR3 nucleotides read TGTGCCAGCAGCTCCGGGGCGGTAGCGGGCAATGAGCAGTTCTTC.